This TCR beta chain was identified in a study of blood T cell repertoires in COVID-19. Looking at the study overall: Both acute and convalescent COVID-19 samples were obtained from the United States, Italy and Spain.

Data came from immunoSEQ multiplex PCR; TCRdb stores just in-frame clones and leaves some out. The profile shows roughly 140,000 clones, about four fifths of them singletons. The ends lost 3 bases at V and 8 bases at J; junction bases unmatched: 4. The CDR3 spans 14 residues. The V gene's germline CDR1 is SGHRS and CDR2 YFSETQ. The chain recombines TRBV5-1 with TRBJ1-6; 8 bases fit TRBD1. Material for sequencing was peripheral blood. The source is a man in his sixties or seventies who had recovered from COVID-19. The CDR3 region has the DNA TGCGCCAGCAGCTGGGGGACAGGAGATTCACCCCTCCACTTT. Translating it yields CASSWGTGDSPLHF.